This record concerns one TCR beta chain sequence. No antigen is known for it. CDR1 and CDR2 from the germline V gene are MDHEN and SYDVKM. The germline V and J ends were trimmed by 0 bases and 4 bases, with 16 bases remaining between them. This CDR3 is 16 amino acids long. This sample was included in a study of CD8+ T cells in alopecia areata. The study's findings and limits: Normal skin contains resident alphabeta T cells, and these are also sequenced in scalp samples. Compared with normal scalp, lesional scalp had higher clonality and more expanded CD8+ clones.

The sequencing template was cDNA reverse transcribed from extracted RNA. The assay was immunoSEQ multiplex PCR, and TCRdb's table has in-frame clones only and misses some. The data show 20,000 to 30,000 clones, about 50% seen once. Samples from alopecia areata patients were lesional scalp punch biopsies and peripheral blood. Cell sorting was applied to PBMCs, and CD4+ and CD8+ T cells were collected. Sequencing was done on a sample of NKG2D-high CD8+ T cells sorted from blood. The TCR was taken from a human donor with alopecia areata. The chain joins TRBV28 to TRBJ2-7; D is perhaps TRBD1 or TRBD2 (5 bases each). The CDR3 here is CASSLWDRDAKYEQYF. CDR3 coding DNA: TGTGCCAGCAGTTTATGGGACCGGGACGCCAAATACGAGCAGTACTTC.